Below, 9 T cell receptor beta chains from the same sample are listed, as sequenced in a study of CD8+ T cells in alopecia areata. The authors extracted RNA and reverse transcribed it into cDNA as the sequencing template. The table came from immunoSEQ multiplex PCR; TCRdb's copy has only in-frame clones and leaves some out. This repertoire shows approximately 140,000 clones, about 88% found once; its top ten account for around 14%. This sample's treatment: oral pan-JAK inhibitor, 5-10 mg twice daily. The specimen comprised CD8+ T cells sorted from blood, sampled at week 4, from a patient treated with tofacitinib. All receptors come from a human donor with alopecia areata.

The chain has TRBV4-1 and TRBJ1-1; D is perhaps TRBD1 (5 bases). Germline V gives CDR1 MGHRA, CDR2 YSYEKL. This CDR3 has 14 residues. Trimming pared 1 base from V and 6 bases from J, leaving 12 bases between. The CDR3 protein is CASSQVGGEAEAFF. The DNA of the CDR3 is TGCGCCAGCAGCCAAGTGGGAGGGGAGGCTGAAGCTTTCTTT.

This rearrangement joins TRBV29-1 to TRBJ2-3, with 10 positions matching TRBD1. The V and J ends lost 3 bases and 9 bases, in that order; junction bases with no gene match: 9. The germline gives CDR1 SQVTM, CDR2 ANQGSEA. The CDR3 has 14 amino acids. The CDR3 DNA reads TGCAGCGTTGAGGGACAGGGGTATGCAGGGACGCAGTATTTT. Translation gives CSVEGQGYAGTQYF.

The rearrangement uses TRBV5-1 and TRBJ2-4; 7 bases are shared with TRBD2. J gave up 8 bases and V 3 bases, and 17 bases lay outside the gene matches. CDR1 and CDR2 from the germline V gene are SGHRS and YFSETQ. The CDR3 runs 17 residues. Written as DNA, the CDR3 is TGCGCCAGCAGCTCCCCGGCGGGAGCAGGGCAGACGGACATTCAGTACTTC. Encoded protein: CASSSPAGAGQTDIQYF.

The chain couples TRBV9 to TRBJ2-7, with TRBD2 matching over 9 bases. This CDR3 has 15 amino acids. Germline CDR1 SGDLS, CDR2 YYNGEE. Unmatched junction bases numbered 7, after V lost 4 bases and J lost 2 bases. The CDR3 loop is CASSPKTSGPYEQYF. For the CDR3, the DNA is TGTGCCAGCAGCCCCAAGACTAGCGGACCCTACGAGCAGTACTTC.

V gene TRBV29-1 combines with J gene TRBJ2-1; the D gene is possibly TRBD1 (6 bases). This CDR3 is 12 amino acids long. The germline gives CDR1 SQVTM, CDR2 ANQGSEA. V dropped 3 bases and J dropped 4 bases, with 7 bases sitting between them. The CDR3 loop is CSVEGAYNEQFF. CDR3 DNA sequence: TGCAGCGTTGAGGGGGCGTACAATGAGCAGTTCTTC.

This clone turned up a few times. The gene calls are TRBV5-1 and TRBJ2-1; 13 positions agree with TRBD2. V was pared by 2 bases and J by 7 bases, with 12 bases of the junction left unmatched. There are 18 residues in the CDR3. Germline V gives CDR1 SGHRS, CDR2 YFSETQ. CDR3 DNA sequence: TGCGCCAGCAGCTTTAACCCTTCTAGGGGACTAGCGGGGAATGAGCAGTTCTTC. Translating gives CASSFNPSRGLAGNEQFF.

The chain uses TRBV7-9 and TRBJ2-7; TRBD2 is a possible D gene (6 bases). Trimming pared 5 bases from V and 1 base from J, leaving 15 bases between. This CDR3 is built from 15 residues. Per germline, CDR1 SEHNR and CDR2 FQNEAQ (reference sequence). The CDR3 region is CASSKTSRPSYEQYF. CDR3 bases: TGTGCCAGCAGCAAGACTAGTAGGCCATCCTACGAGCAGTACTTC.

The genes are TRBV2 and TRBJ1-5; a weak D match, TRBD1 (6 bases). The CDR3 has 15 amino acids. Germline-derived CDR1 and CDR2 are SNHLY and FYNNEI. Trimming took off 5 bases at V and 3 bases at J, with 14 bases between the two ends. The CDR3: CASSISTGNNQPQHF. The DNA for the CDR3 is TGTGCCAGCAGTATCTCCACAGGGAACAATCAGCCCCAGCATTTT. Full variable domain (outside the CDR3, taken from reference TRBV2 and TRBJ1-5): EPEVTQTPSHQVTQMGQEVILRCVPISNHLYFYWYRQILGQKVEFLVSFYNNEISEKSEIFDDQFSVERPDGSNFTLKIRSTKLEDSAMYFCASSISTGNNQPQHFGDGTRLSIL.

The gene calls are TRBV27 and TRBJ1-4, with D unclear. The ends were cut back, 3 bases at V and 7 bases at J, with 12 bases in the middle. The length of the CDR3 is 14 residues. Per the germline V gene, CDR1 is MNHEY and CDR2 is SMNVEV (reference sequence). CDR3 nucleotides: TGTGCCAGCAGTTTTACGGGGTCGGGTGAAAAACTGTTTTTT. Encoded protein: CASSFTGSGEKLFF.